The 22 T cell receptor beta chains below were found in one sample sequenced in a study of T cell responses to AZD1222 COVID-19 vaccine. Clones were read by immunoSEQ multiplex PCR, and TCRdb kept only the in-frame ones, dropping some. The repertoire includes 86,000 or so clones, 88% of them detected once, and 6.9% sits in the top ten. The source material was peripheral blood, sampled 28 days after the second AZD1222 dose. The receptor source for this set is an adult who received the AZD1222 COVID-19 vaccine.

The chain carries TRBV4-1 and TRBJ2-7; tentatively, D is TRBD1 (6 bases). Germline CDR1 reads MGHRA; CDR2 reads YSYEKL. Trimming took 3 bases from V and 5 from J, leaving 14 bases between them. CDR3 length: 14 residues. CDR3 loop: CASSQAVGGDEQYF. The CDR3 coding sequence is TGCGCCAGCAGCCAGGCCGTAGGGGGAGACGAGCAGTACTTC.

The chain links TRBV27 to TRBJ1-5, with D tentatively TRBD1 (5 bases). Trimming cost V 2 bases and J 5 bases, with 7 bases left between them. Looked up from germline, CDR1 is MNHEY and CDR2 is SMNVEV (reference sequence). This CDR3 has 13 residues. CDR3 region: CASSLQGYQPQHF. The CDR3 region has the DNA TGTGCCAGCAGTTTACAGGGTTATCAGCCCCAGCATTTT.

The chain recombines TRBV11-1 with TRBJ2-7; D ambiguous. V was clipped by 1 base and J by 7 bases, with 11 bases between them. The germline V gene has CDR1 SGHAT and CDR2 FQDESV (reference sequence). This CDR3 is 13 amino acids long. CDR3: CASSLDQGWEQYF. The CDR3 DNA follows: TGTGCCAGCAGCTTAGATCAAGGGTGGGAGCAGTACTTC.

The chain uses TRBV3-1 (or the pseudogene TRBV3-2) and TRBJ1-4; 8 nucleotides agree with TRBD1. Germline V gene data show CDR1 as LGHDT and CDR2 as YNNKEL (reference sequence). With V trimmed by 0 bases and J by 5 bases, 11 bases remained unmatched. This CDR3 comprises 18 residues. CDR3 sequence (DNA): TGTGCCAGCAGCCAAGAAGTATTAGCAGGGGGCGGGAATGAAAAACTGTTTTTT. Translation: CASSQEVLAGGGNEKLFF.

This clone has a single count. The chain is built from TRBV27 and TRBJ2-1; 7 bases fit TRBD1. Trimming cost V 6 bases and J 0 bases; bases outside gene matches: 5. The CDR3 is 15 residues long. Germline CDR1 reads MNHEY; CDR2 reads SMNVEV (reference sequence). The CDR3 spells CASSRRTGSYNEQFF. For the CDR3, the DNA is TGTGCCAGCAGCAGGCGGACAGGCTCCTACAATGAGCAGTTCTTC.

The V gene is TRBV6-2 or TRBV6-3, the J gene TRBJ1-5, with D perhaps TRBD1 (6 bases). This CDR3 has 18 residues. Deletions cut 3 bases from V and 1 base from J, with 19 bases between. Germline V lookup: CDR1 MNHEY, CDR2 SVGEGT. CDR3 DNA: TGTGCCAGCAGTTATGGCAGGGGAGGGGGAGGAAGCAATCAGCCCCAGCATTTT. This sequence encodes CASSYGRGGGGSNQPQHF.

The rearrangement joins TRBV14 to TRBJ1-1; maybe TRBD1 (6 bases). V was cut by 0 bases and J by 3 bases, with 14 bases left in between. This CDR3 comprises 16 residues. The germline gives CDR1 SGHDN, CDR2 FVKESK. The CDR3: CASSQDLAGDYTEAFF. As DNA, the CDR3 is TGTGCCAGCAGCCAAGATTTGGCAGGGGATTACACTGAAGCTTTCTTT.

This sequence joins TRBV7-6 and TRBJ2-1; 7 nucleotides line up with TRBD2. After removal of 0 bases from V and 0 bases from J, the junction contained 11 bases not matched to a gene. The CDR3 totals 19 residues. CDR1 is SGHVS, CDR2 FNYEAQ, per germline. In DNA form, the CDR3 reads TGTGCCAGCAGCTTAGCGGGAGGGAAGCGGTCCCTCTCCTACAATGAGCAGTTCTTC. Translated, it gives CASSLAGGKRSLSYNEQFF.

CDR3 sequence: CASSQGDSYEQYF. Here the CDR3 DNA reads TGCGCCAGCAGCCAAGGGGACTCCTACGAGCAGTACTTC. The chain couples TRBV4-1 to TRBJ2-7; D is ambiguous. The CDR3 runs 13 residues. Per germline, CDR1 MGHRA and CDR2 YSYEKL. The V gene lost 1 base and the J gene lost 0 bases, with 4 bases spanning the gap.

This chain uses TRBV25-1 with TRBJ1-1, with 10 bases that match TRBD1. CDR1 is MGHDK and CDR2 is SYGVNS in the germline V gene. The CDR3 runs 16 residues. Losses at the gene ends were 3 bases for V and 5 bases for J; bases not matched to a gene: 9. CDR3 bases: TGTGCCAGCAGTGATAGATCGGGACAGGGGAAAACTGAAGCTTTCTTT. Translation gives CASSDRSGQGKTEAFF.

The chain employs TRBV12-3 or TRBV12-4 and TRBJ1-1; unclear D gene. The CDR3 consists of 12 residues. Trimming left V 10 bases short and J 5 bases short, with 14 bases between. The CDR3 reads CATLGRDTEAFF. The DNA of the CDR3 is TGTGCCACCCTGGGGAGGGATACTGAAGCTTTCTTT.

The chain couples TRBV28 to TRBJ2-5; 7 bases match TRBD1. V lost 8 bases, J lost 7 bases, and 4 bases stayed unmatched. From germline, CDR1 is MDHEN and CDR2 SYDVKM. This CDR3 contains 11 residues. The chain's CDR3 is CASLNRGTQYF. CDR3 DNA sequence: TGTGCCAGCCTCAACAGGGGGACCCAGTACTTC. The full variable domain, in which reference TRBV28 and TRBJ2-5 provide the parts outside the CDR3, is DVKVTQSSRYLVKRTGEKVFLECVQDMDHENMFWYRQDPGLGLRLIYFSYDVKMKEKGDIPEGYSVSREKKERFSLILESASTNQTSMYLCASLNRGTQYFGPGTRLLVL.

This sequence joins TRBV6-2 or TRBV6-3 and TRBJ1-2, with D unclear. In germline, CDR1 is MNHEY, CDR2 SVGEGT. The V end lost 6 bases, the J end lost 7 bases, and 15 bases lay between the germline ends. CDR3 length: 13 residues. The CDR3 is CASRPKNLGGYTF. DNA for the CDR3: TGTGCCAGCAGACCTAAGAACTTGGGTGGCTACACCTTC.

V is TRBV5-1 and J is TRBJ1-1, with D maybe TRBD1 (5 bases). This CDR3 region has 19 residues. The germline V and J ends were trimmed by 0 bases and 4 bases, with 25 bases remaining between them. From germline, CDR1 is SGHRS and CDR2 YFSETQ. CDR3 bases: TGCGCCAGCAGCTTGGTGGTGGTAACGGGGCGGAGGTCGGTCACTGAAGCTTTCTTT. Protein product: CASSLVVVTGRRSVTEAFF.

This clone was detected once. This rearrangement joins TRBV18 to TRBJ2-5; TRBD2 aligns across 7 bases. The CDR3 spans 14 residues. With 6 bases clipped from V and 2 bases from J, the junction kept 6 bases outside the gene matches. Per germline, CDR1 KGHSH and CDR2 LQKENI. The CDR3 bases are TGTGCCAGCTCTGTGGGAGGGCCTCAAGAGACCCAGTACTTC. Translating gives CASSVGGPQETQYF. The full variable domain, rest sourced from reference TRBV18 and TRBJ2-5, is NAGVMQNPRHLVRRRGQEARLRCSPMKGHSHVYWYRQLPEEGLKFMVYLQKENIIDESGMPKERFSAEFPKEGPSILRIQQVVRGDSAAYFCASSVGGPQETQYFGPGTRLLVL.

In its sample, this clone was seen a few times. V is TRBV27 and J is TRBJ2-1; 11 bases fit TRBD2. Per germline, CDR1 MNHEY and CDR2 SMNVEV (reference sequence). The CDR3 loop spans 17 amino acids. V was clipped by 8 bases and J by 3 bases; unmatched bases: 12. CDR3 region: CASRKSTSGGRYNEQFF. The CDR3 coding sequence is TGTGCCAGCCGCAAATCAACTAGCGGGGGACGCTACAATGAGCAGTTCTTC.

This clone appeared once. V is TRBV7-8 and J is TRBJ2-1; D not certain. The CDR3 length is 16 residues. V was cut by 5 bases and J by 4 bases, with 18 bases left in between. CDR1 and CDR2 from the germline V gene are SGHVS and FQNEAQ. As DNA, the CDR3 is TGTGCCAGCAGCCGGGCTCTCGACTTATCATACAATGAGCAGTTCTTC. Protein: CASSRALDLSYNEQFF.

J is TRBJ1-4 and V is TRBV29-1; 10 nucleotides align to TRBD1. Trimming removed 5 bases from V and 8 bases from J; junction bases left unmatched: 5. CDR1 SQVTM and CDR2 ANQGSEA come from the germline V gene. This CDR3 spans 13 amino acids. This CDR3 is CSVRQGAREKLFF. The CDR3 coding sequence is TGCAGCGTTCGACAGGGGGCAAGGGAAAAACTGTTTTTT. The whole variable domain, remainder taken from reference TRBV29-1 and TRBJ1-4, is SAVISQKPSRDICQRGTSLTIQCQVDSQVTMMFWYRQQPGQSLTLIATANQGSEATYESGFVIDKFPISRPNLTFSTLTVSNMSPEDSSIYLCSVRQGAREKLFFGSGTQLSVL.

As regards this clone: At one end the junction does not follow the germline gene, possibly because of a read error. The chain joins TRBV2 to TRBJ1-1, with TRBD1 identical over 7 bases. The CDR3 loop spans 15 amino acids. Germline CDR1 and CDR2: SNHLY and FYNNEI. CDR3 protein: CASSEDRARNTEAFF. The CDR3 DNA reads as TGTGCCAGCAGCGAAGACAGGGCAAGGAACACTGAAGCTTTCTTT.

The chain is built from TRBV14 and TRBJ1-1; D is undetermined. The germline gives CDR1 SGHDN, CDR2 FVKESK. This CDR3 spans 15 amino acids. Between the trimmed V and J ends, which lost 3 bases and 3 bases, there was a span of 14 bases. CDR3 in amino acids: CASSHPDNPYTEAFF. In DNA form, the CDR3 reads TGTGCCAGCAGCCACCCTGACAACCCCTACACTGAAGCTTTCTTT.

The CDR3 bases are TGCGCCAGCAGCCAAGAGGGGCGGGGAGAGGCAGATACGCAGTATTTT. Amino acid sequence: CASSQEGRGEADTQYF. The J gene is TRBJ2-3, the V gene TRBV4-1; TRBD2 might be the D (6 bases). The V end lost 0 bases, the J end lost 4 bases, and 14 bases lay between the germline ends. Germline CDR1 is MGHRA and CDR2 is YSYEKL. This CDR3 is 16 amino acids long.

The chain has TRBV5-4 and TRBJ1-1, with TRBD1 matching 8 bases. The ends lost 1 base at V and 2 bases at J; junction bases unmatched: 16. The CDR3 is made up of 19 amino acids. In germline, CDR1 is SGHNT, CDR2 YYREEE (reference sequence). The CDR3 region is CASSLRNLGQGPNNTEAFF. The CDR3 DNA is TGTGCCAGCAGCTTGCGTAACTTAGGACAGGGACCAAACAACACTGAAGCTTTCTTT.